This TCR beta chain was documented in a study of blood T cell repertoires in COVID-19 (dated by TCRdb to between 2020 and 2021). About the study as a whole: Samples from collaborators originated in the United States, Italy and Spain and spanned both the acute and convalescent phases of COVID-19. The material from the prospective study consisted of cDNA or gDNA derived from T cells, B-cell-depleted T cells, or PBMCs. Subjects who had been exposed to COVID-19, were actively infected with it, or had recovered from it provided the deeply sampled blood TCRbeta repertoires that made up the dataset. The repertoires were made available in a free public database intended to serve as a resource for research on the immune response to SARS-CoV-2. The samples were drawn from two sources: the first 160 participants of the ongoing ImmuneRACE study, and over 1,000 subjects contributed by 6 global collaborators. A de-identified subject ID, COVID-19 status, age in years and sex were almost always included in the sample metadata. Where available, HLA class I and class II types were taken from metadata supplied by the sample provider and were not determined by assay-based typing. Beyond this particular receptor, the publication reports: How much clinical and demographic metadata was included differed by source and by participant, and the metadata was provided uncurated.

TCRbeta CDR3 regions were amplified from genomic DNA using the immunoSEQ Assay, a bias-controlled multiplex PCR. Per the authors' processing: The number of nucleated cells in each sample was estimated by amplification of reference gene primers within the assay. Sequence reads were collapsed and filtered to measure the absolute abundance of every unique TCRbeta CDR3 rearrangement. Productive Simpson clonality was computed per sample as the square root of Simpson's diversity index over productive rearrangements. TCRdb carries this immuneACCESS record with in-frame sequences only. Its versions omit some clonotypes, under half of them owing to an unresolved V gene in the studies checked, with the rest unexplained. V and J calls and clone size come straight from that table; D and trimming were deduced from the DNA. Present in this sample are about 120,000 clones, 79% of which were seen just once. The top ten constitute roughly 35% of the sample.

This clone was counted only a few times. Its antigen target is currently unknown. No qualities accompany the bases; no much larger clone lies one base away. According to the germline V gene (reference sequence), CDR1 reads LNHDA and CDR2 reads SQIVND. Measured from the cysteine to the phenylalanine, the CDR3 is 12 residues long. CDR3 DNA is the only sequence kept; it has 36 bases, read in frame from the first base. Relative to germline, V is missing 6 bases and J is missing 11 bases, with 8 bases of the junction outside any gene match. Each collaborating institution followed its own protocols to collect whole blood in K2EDTA tubes. For TCRbeta analysis, collaborators shipped samples as frozen whole blood, isolated PBMCs, or DNA extracted from either of those sample types.

This TCR was sampled from a middle-aged man with active or convalescent COVID-19. The sequence is built from TRBV19 and TRBJ1-2; TRBD1 matches 8 bases in the middle. Sequenced sample: peripheral blood. The nucleotide sequence reads TGTGCCAGTAGCGGACGTACAGGGGGGTACACCTTC. The encoded protein is CASSGRTGGYTF. Joined to the reference TRBV19 and TRBJ1-2 proteins, this CDR3 gives the full variable domain: DGGITQSPKYLFRKEGQNVTLSCEQNLNHDAMYWYRQDPGQGLRLIYYSQIVNDFQKGDIAEGYSVSREKKESFPLTVTSAQKNPTAFYLCASSGRTGGYTFGSGTRLTVV.